This T cell receptor beta chain was observed in a study of T cell changes during pregnancy in multiple sclerosis. Produced via immunoSEQ multiplex PCR; TCRdb's table is partial and in-frame only. The sample shows under 55,000 clones, approximately 94% of them seen only once. There are 15 residues in the CDR3. Germline-derived CDR1 and CDR2 are KGHSH and LQKENI. V was clipped by 2 bases and J by 0 bases; unmatched bases: 3. This receptor was taken from a female donor with multiple sclerosis, enrolled in a pregnancy study. Sequencing was performed on CD4+ T cells from peripheral blood mononuclear cells, taken in the third trimester of pregnancy. The genes are TRBV18 and TRBJ2-7, with TRBD1 matching over 8 bases. The CDR3 protein is CASSPLGTGSYEQYF. The CDR3 coding sequence is TGTGCCAGCTCACCATTGGGGACAGGCTCCTACGAGCAGTACTTC.